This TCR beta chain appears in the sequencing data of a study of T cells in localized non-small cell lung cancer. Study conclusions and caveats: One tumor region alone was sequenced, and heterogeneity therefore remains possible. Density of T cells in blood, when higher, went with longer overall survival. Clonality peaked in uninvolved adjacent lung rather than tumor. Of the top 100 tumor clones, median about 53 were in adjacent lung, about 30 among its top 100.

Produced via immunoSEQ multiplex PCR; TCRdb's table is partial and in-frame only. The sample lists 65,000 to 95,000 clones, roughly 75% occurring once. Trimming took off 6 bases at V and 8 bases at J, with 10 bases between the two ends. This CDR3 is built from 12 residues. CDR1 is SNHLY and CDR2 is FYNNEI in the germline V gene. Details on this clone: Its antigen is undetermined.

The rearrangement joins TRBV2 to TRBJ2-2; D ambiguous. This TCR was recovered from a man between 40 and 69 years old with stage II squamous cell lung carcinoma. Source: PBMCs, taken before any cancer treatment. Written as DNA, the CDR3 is TGTGCCAGCAGGGACCCCCCTGGGGAGCTGTTTTTT. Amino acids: CASRDPPGELFF.